This entry concerns a single TCR beta chain. Its antigen is not identified. The protocol was immunoSEQ multiplex PCR, while the TCRdb copy is restricted to in-frame clones and leaves out a portion. The sample includes some 350,000 clones, around two thirds seen only once; the top ten take 10%. This specimen belongs to a study of shared clonotypes between healthy human individuals. Germline CDR1 and CDR2: SGHDT and YYEEEE. The germline V and J ends were trimmed by 6 bases and 0 bases, with 21 bases remaining between them. The CDR3 has 17 amino acids. Study-level points and caveats: Clonotypes shared by all four sorted-subset donors had higher generation probabilities than non-shared clonotypes. Clonotypes that were shared across several donors made up approximately 5% of naive CD4 clonotypes. It was expected that sequencing depth would affect clonotype sharing among donors.

The specimen sequenced was memory CD4+ T cells sorted from blood. The subset was: CD45RA-negative fraction. The clonotype originates from a man aged 30 to 45 in good health. The V and J genes are TRBV5-6 and TRBJ1-2; weak D call: TRBD1 (5 bases). In DNA form, the CDR3 reads TGTGCCAGCAAGAAGGGGTTTTCCAGTTCGACTAACTATGGCTACACCTTC. Protein product: CASKKGFSSSTNYGYTF. The full variable domain, with the rest looked up from reference TRBV5-6 and TRBJ1-2, is DAGVTQSPTHLIKTRGQQVTLRCSPKSGHDTVSWYQQALGQGPQFIFQYYEEEERQRGNFPDRFSGHQFPNYSSELNVNALLLGDSALYLCASKKGFSSSTNYGYTFGSGTRLTVV.